This T cell receptor (beta chain) emerged from a study of vaccination and CD4 T cells after COVID-19. Across the study: Culture controls were given either a CEFX pool, an HIV-1 Nef pool, or no peptide.

Trimming at V came to 4 bases and at J to 2 bases, leaving 4 bases not matched to a gene. Germline loops: CDR1 MGHRA, CDR2 YSYEKL. The CDR3 consists of 16 residues. The Oncomine TCR Beta short-read assay was applied to DNA of cultured CD4+ T cells. The authors extracted genomic DNA from cultured CD4+ T cells. MiXCR, run by TCRdb on the PCR reads, gives a single entry per CDR3 protein. The sample records 20,000 to 30,000 distinct CDR3 sequences, around three fifths being singletons. Worth noting for this clonotype: Its antigen is currently unknown.

This sample's treatment: 10-day PBMC culture with coronavirus spike peptide pools or control peptides (ViraFEST assay). Antigen-specific T cell expansion with peptide pools preceded TCR sequencing in the ViraFEST approach. The V and J genes are TRBV4-1 and TRBJ2-2, with TRBD2 identical over 10 bases. The receptor was isolated from a human donor who had recovered from COVID-19. Sequenced input: CD4+ T cells from blood, cultured in vitro. The CDR3 protein is CASSLSGRENTGELFF. In DNA form, the CDR3 reads TGCGCCAGCAGCCTGAGCGGGAGGGAAAACACCGGGGAGCTGTTTTTT.